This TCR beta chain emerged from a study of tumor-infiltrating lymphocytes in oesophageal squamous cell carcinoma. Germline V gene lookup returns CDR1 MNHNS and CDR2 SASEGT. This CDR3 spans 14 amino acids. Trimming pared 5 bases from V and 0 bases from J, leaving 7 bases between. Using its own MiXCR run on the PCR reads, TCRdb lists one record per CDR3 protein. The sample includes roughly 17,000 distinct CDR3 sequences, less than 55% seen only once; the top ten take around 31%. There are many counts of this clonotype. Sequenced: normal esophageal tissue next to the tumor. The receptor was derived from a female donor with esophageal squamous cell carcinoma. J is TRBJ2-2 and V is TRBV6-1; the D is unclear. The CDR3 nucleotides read TGTGCCAGCAGTTCACCAGCGAACACCGGGGAGCTGTTTTTT. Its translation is CASSSPANTGELFF.